This TCR beta chain is drawn from a study of blood T cell repertoires in COVID-19 (dated by TCRdb to 2018 to 2020). Study-wide context: Collaborator samples came from the United States, Italy and Spain and covered acute and convalescent phases of COVID-19. The material from the prospective study consisted of cDNA or gDNA derived from T cells, B-cell-depleted T cells, or PBMCs. Deeply sampled blood TCRbeta repertoires from subjects exposed to, actively infected with, or recovered from COVID-19 were included in the dataset. The repertoires were made available in a free public database intended to serve as a resource for research on the immune response to SARS-CoV-2. Samples came from the ongoing ImmuneRACE study (first 160 participants) plus 1,254 subjects from 6 global collaborators. Sample metadata almost always included a de-identified subject ID, COVID-19 status, age in years and sex. Where available, HLA class I and class II types were taken from metadata supplied by the sample provider and were not determined by assay-based typing. Results and caveats for the whole study, not just this receptor: The quantity of clinical and demographic metadata differed by source and by participant and was supplied without curation.

The immunoSEQ Assay, a bias-controlled multiplex PCR, was used to amplify TCRbeta CDR3 regions from genomic DNA. Processing in the source paper ran as follows. The number of nucleated cells in each sample was estimated from the amplification of reference gene primers within the assay. To quantify the absolute abundance of each unique TCRbeta CDR3 rearrangement, sequence reads were collapsed and filtered. Productive Simpson clonality was computed per sample as the square root of Simpson's diversity index over productive rearrangements. TCRdb retrieved this table from immuneACCESS and kept in-frame rearrangements only. Not all clones are present; in checked studies, unresolved V genes account for under half, and no reason is known for the remainder. Clonal size and the V and J genes are those of that table, whereas D and trimming came from the DNA. The sample table holds 50,000 to 80,000 clones, of which 89% were seen once. 1.4% to 1.5% of the sample lies in the top ten.

Note on this clone: Its specific antigen is unknown. No much larger clone is present one base from it, and per-base qualities are unavailable.

The collaborating institutions used their own protocols to collect whole blood in K2EDTA tubes. Collaborator samples were shipped for TCRbeta analysis as frozen whole blood, isolated PBMCs, or DNA extracted from either sample type. This TCR came from a man aged 60 to 75 with acute or convalescent COVID-19. Sequenced input: peripheral blood.

Here the CDR3 is given as CGLRGFLPNQPQHF. The DNA sequence reads TGCGGTCTAAGAGGGTTTTTACCCAATCAGCCCCAGCATTTT. The chain is assembled from TRBV10-1 and TRBJ1-5; the D gene assignment is ambiguous. Taken from cysteine to phenylalanine, the CDR3 has 14 residues. The DNA shown is the 42-base CDR3, in frame from base 1. The germline V gene (reference sequence) provides CDR1 WNHNN and CDR2 SYGVQD.